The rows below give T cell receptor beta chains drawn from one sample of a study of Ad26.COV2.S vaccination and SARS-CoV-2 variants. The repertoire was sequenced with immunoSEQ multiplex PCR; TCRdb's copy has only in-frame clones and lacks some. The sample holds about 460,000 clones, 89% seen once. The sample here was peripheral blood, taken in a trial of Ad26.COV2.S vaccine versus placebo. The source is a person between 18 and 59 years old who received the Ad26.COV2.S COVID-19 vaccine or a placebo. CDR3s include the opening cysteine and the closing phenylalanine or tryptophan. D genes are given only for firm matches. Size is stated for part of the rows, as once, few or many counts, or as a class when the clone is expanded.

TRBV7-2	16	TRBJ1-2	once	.	TGTGCCAGCAGCCCAGGGTTTGGGGGCCTGGTCTATGGCTACACCTTC	CASSPGFGGLVYGYTF
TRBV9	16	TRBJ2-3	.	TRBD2	TGTGCCAGCAGCCCGCATAGCGGGAGCTTTCCAGATACGCAGTATTTT	CASSPHSGSFPDTQYF
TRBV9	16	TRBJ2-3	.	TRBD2	TGTGCCAGCAGCGTAGGGACTAGCGGGCGCACAGATACGCAGTATTTT	CASSVGTSGRTDTQYF
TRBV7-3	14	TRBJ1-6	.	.	TGTGCCAGCAGCTCTAAGGGCCCAAATTCACCCCTCCACTTT	CASSSKGPNSPLHF
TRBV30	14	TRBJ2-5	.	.	TGTGCCTGGAGTTCAGGTAGCCGCCAAGAGACCCAGTACTTC	CAWSSGSRQETQYF
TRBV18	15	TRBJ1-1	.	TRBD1	TGTGCCAGCTCAGCCGGGACAGGGGCTAACACTGAAGCTTTCTTT	CASSAGTGANTEAFF
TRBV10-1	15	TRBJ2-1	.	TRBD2	TGCGCCAGCAGTGAGACTAGCGGGAGCACCAATGAGCAGTTCTTC	CASSETSGSTNEQFF
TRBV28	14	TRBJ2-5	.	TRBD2	TGTGCCAGCAGTCCAACAACTAGCGAAGAGACCCAGTACTTC	CASSPTTSEETQYF
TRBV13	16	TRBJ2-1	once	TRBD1	TGTGCCAGCAGCCCCGAACCGGGACAGGGCTACAATGAGCAGTTCTTC	CASSPEPGQGYNEQFF
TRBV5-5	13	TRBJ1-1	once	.	TGTGCCAGCAGCCGCCAGGGGAACACTGAAGCTTTCTTT	CASSRQGNTEAFF
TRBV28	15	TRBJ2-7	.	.	TGTGCCAGCAGTTCCTCCCCACAGGGCAGGCACGAGCAGTACTTC	CASSSSPQGRHEQYF
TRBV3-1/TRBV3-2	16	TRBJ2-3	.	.	TGTGCCAGCAGCCACCCGCTAGCGACTAGCACAGATACGCAGTATTTT	CASSHPLATSTDTQYF
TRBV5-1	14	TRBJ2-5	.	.	TGCGCCAGCAGCTTGGGATCTAATGGGGAGACCCAGTACTTC	CASSLGSNGETQYF
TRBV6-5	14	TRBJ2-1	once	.	TGTGCCAGCAGCTCCTCATATGGGAGCAATGAGCAGTTCTTC	CASSSSYGSNEQFF
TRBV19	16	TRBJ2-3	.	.	TGTGCCATATCCCGAGGAGCAGGGGGGACGGCAGATACGCAGTATTTT	CAISRGAGGTADTQYF
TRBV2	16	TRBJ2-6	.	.	TGTGCCAGCACCCAGCTCAGCAGGGGCGGAACCAACGTCCTGACTTTC	CASTQLSRGGTNVLTF
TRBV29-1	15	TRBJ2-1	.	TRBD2	TGCAGCTCCATTACCGGGACTAGCCCGAACAATGAGCAGTTCTTC	CSSITGTSPNNEQFF
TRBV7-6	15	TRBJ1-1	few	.	TGTGCCAGCAGCTTAGCGCCAGAAATGAACACTGAAGCTTTCTTT	CASSLAPEMNTEAFF
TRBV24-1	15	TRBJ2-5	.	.	TGTGCCACCAGCGACAACAGGGTTGGTAAAGAGACCCAGTACTTC	CATSDNRVGKETQYF
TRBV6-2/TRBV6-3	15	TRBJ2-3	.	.	TGTGCCAGCAGTTACTCGGAGGAAAGCACAGATACGCAGTATTTT	CASSYSEESTDTQYF
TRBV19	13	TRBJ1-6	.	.	TGTGCCAGTATGGGGGGCCCAAATTCACCCCTCCACTTT	CASMGGPNSPLHF
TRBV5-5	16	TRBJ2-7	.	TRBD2	TGTGCCAGCAGCTTGGGGACTAGCGGGCCCTCCTACGAGCAGTACTTC	CASSLGTSGPSYEQYF
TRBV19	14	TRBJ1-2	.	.	TGTGCCAGTAGTACTGGAAGGGGCGGTTATGGCTACACCTTC	CASSTGRGGYGYTF
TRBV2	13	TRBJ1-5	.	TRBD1	TGTGCCAGCAGATCAGGGGGCGAGACGCCCCAGCATTTT	CASRSGGETPQHF
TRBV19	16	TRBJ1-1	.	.	TGTGCCAGTAGTATATGGGGTGGGGGAATGAACACTGAAGCTTTCTTT	CASSIWGGGMNTEAFF
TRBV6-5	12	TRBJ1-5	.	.	TGTGCCAGCTCAACGGGGGATCAGCCCCAGCATTTT	CASSTGDQPQHF
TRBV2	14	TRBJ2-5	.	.	TGTGCCAGCAGCCCCGGGACGGTCCAAGAGACCCAGTACTTC	CASSPGTVQETQYF
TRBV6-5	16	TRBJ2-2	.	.	TGTGCCAGCAGTTACGAAAATCCAGCGAACACCGGGGAGCTGTTTTTT	CASSYENPANTGELFF
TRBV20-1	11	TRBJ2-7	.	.	TGCAGTTCGTTGCACTCCTACGAGCAGTACTTC	CSSLHSYEQYF
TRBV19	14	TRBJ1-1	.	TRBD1	TGTGCCAGTTCCAATACAGGGGCAAGAACTGAAGCTTTCTTT	CASSNTGARTEAFF
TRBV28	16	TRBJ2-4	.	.	TGTGCCAGCAGTTTAACTGCAGCGGGAGCCAAAAACATTCAGTACTTC	CASSLTAAGAKNIQYF